The source of this T cell receptor beta chain is a study of tumor and adjacent non-tumor tissue in lung cancer. No cell sorting was done before RNA was extracted from the tissue. In its sample, this clonotype was seen a few times. The germline V gene encodes CDR1 SGHDN and CDR2 FVKESK. Trimming stripped 0 bases from V and 0 bases from J, with 9 bases between. The CDR3 spans 16 residues. A modified ARM-PCR protocol with three rounds of nested PCR amplified TCRbeta. Each CDR3 protein is one row after TCRdb ran MiXCR on the multiplex PCR reads. The data show under 150,000 distinct CDR3 sequences, 60% to 70% seen once.

J is TRBJ2-1 and V is TRBV14; D is possibly TRBD1 (5 bases). The sequenced sample was lung tumor tissue. The clonotype was recovered from a man aged 60 to 69 with small cell lung cancer. CDR3 amino acids: CASSQEGTGSYNEQFF. The CDR3 DNA follows: TGTGCCAGCAGCCAAGAAGGAACAGGCTCCTACAATGAGCAGTTCTTC.